Presented here are 30 T cell receptor beta chains from one specimen sequenced in a study of shared clonotypes between healthy human individuals. Using immunoSEQ multiplex PCR, the repertoire was profiled, and TCRdb retains in-frame clones only, with some absent. Altogether about 670,000 clones are present, less than 80% being singletons, with the ten largest covering about 1.8%. Sequencing was performed on memory CD4+ T cells sorted from blood. Subset of the sample: CD45RA-negative fraction. All receptors come from a woman in her 30s in good health.

V is TRBV11-2 and J is TRBJ2-2; 7 bases are a match to TRBD2. V dropped 4 bases and J dropped 7; count of bases not matched to a gene: 15. The germline V gene has CDR1 SGHAT and CDR2 FQNNGV. The length of the CDR3 is 17 residues. CDR3 residues: CASSSPGGSILGGELFF. The CDR3 region has the DNA TGTGCCAGCAGCTCCCCAGGCGGGAGTATTCTGGGCGGGGAGCTGTTTTTT.

This clone was detected only once. The V gene is TRBV19, the J gene TRBJ2-7; TRBD1 agrees at 7 bases. The CDR3 consists of 13 residues. Germline-derived CDR1 and CDR2 are LNHDA and SQIVND (reference sequence). J lost 3 bases, V lost 5 bases, and 4 bases had no gene match. The CDR3 region has the DNA TGTGCCAGTAGTCTGGACAGGAGCTACGAGCAGTACTTC. Translating gives CASSLDRSYEQYF. Supplemented by reference TRBV19 and TRBJ2-7, the full variable domain reads DGGITQSPKYLFRKEGQNVTLSCEQNLNHDAMYWYRQDPGQGLRLIYYSQIVNDFQKGDIAEGYSVSREKKESFPLTVTSAQKNPTAFYLCASSLDRSYEQYFGPGTRLTVT.

This chain links TRBV19 with TRBJ1-4, with D possibly TRBD1 on 6 matching bases. Looked up from germline, CDR1 is LNHDA and CDR2 is SQIVND (reference sequence). Trimming removed 3 bases at V and 6 bases at J, with 8 bases between. CDR3 length: 13 residues. CDR3 sequence reads: CASSIGGDEKLFF. The CDR3 coding sequence is TGTGCCAGTAGTATTGGGGGCGATGAAAAACTGTTTTTT.

The chain carries TRBV14 and TRBJ2-5; 7 nucleotides agree with TRBD1. With V trimmed by 0 bases and J by 13 bases, 8 bases remained unmatched. Germline V gives CDR1 SGHDN, CDR2 FVKESK. The CDR3 is 13 residues long. DNA of the CDR3: TGTGCCAGCAGCCAAGATCCGGGACAGTCCCGGTACTTC. It yields the protein CASSQDPGQSRYF.

The chain recombines TRBV28 with TRBJ2-4; D possibly uses TRBD1 or TRBD2 (6 bases each). Germline V gene data show CDR1 as MDHEN and CDR2 as SYDVKM. The CDR3 spans 18 residues. V was clipped by 4 bases and J by 1 base, with 20 bases between them. CDR3: CASSSIPRGLGAKNIQYF. The CDR3 DNA reads TGTGCCAGCAGTTCTATCCCCCGGGGGCTGGGGGCCAAAAACATTCAGTACTTC. Full variable domain (outside the CDR3, taken from reference TRBV28 and TRBJ2-4): DVKVTQSSRYLVKRTGEKVFLECVQDMDHENMFWYRQDPGLGLRLIYFSYDVKMKEKGDIPEGYSVSREKKERFSLILESASTNQTSMYLCASSSIPRGLGAKNIQYFGAGTRLSVL.

The chain recombines TRBV28 with TRBJ2-2, with D possibly being TRBD1 or TRBD2 (5 bases each). V lost 11 bases and J 0 bases, leaving 13 bases between the germline ends. Germline V gene data show CDR1 as MDHEN and CDR2 as SYDVKM. CDR3 length: 14 amino acids. The CDR3 region is CAARVSANTGELFF. The CDR3 region has the DNA TGTGCCGCCAGGGTTAGCGCGAACACCGGGGAGCTGTTTTTT.

The chain combines TRBV28 with TRBJ2-1, with TRBD2 matching 8 bases. V lost 6 bases to trimming and J lost 4 bases; unmatched junction nucleotides: 8. This CDR3 region has 15 residues. CDR1 MDHEN and CDR2 SYDVKM come from the germline V gene. CDR3 sequence reads: CASSRSGSGYNEQFF. The CDR3 nucleotides read TGTGCCAGCAGCCGCAGCGGGAGTGGGTACAATGAGCAGTTCTTC.

This clone was seen a handful of times. The CDR3 sequence: CASSPRAGIQPQHF. CDR3 nucleotides: TGTGCCAGCAGTCCCAGGGCAGGGATTCAGCCCCAGCATTTT. The V call is TRBV27, the J call TRBJ1-5; TRBD1 is a possible D gene (5 bases). CDR1 is MNHEY, CDR2 SMNVEV, per germline (reference sequence). The CDR3 runs 14 residues. Trimming stripped 5 bases from V and 6 bases from J, with 14 bases between.

This chain uses TRBV5-1 with TRBJ2-2; D is unresolved. Deletions cut 0 bases from V and 4 bases from J, with 10 bases between. The CDR3 runs 15 residues. Germline CDR1 is SGHRS and CDR2 is YFSETQ. The CDR3 sequence: CASSLVPESTGELFF. In DNA form, the CDR3 reads TGCGCCAGCAGCTTGGTCCCGGAGAGCACCGGGGAGCTGTTTTTT.

The chain has TRBV19 and TRBJ1-5; D is unclear. Germline values: CDR1 LNHDA, CDR2 SQIVND (reference sequence). V lost 7 bases and J 4 bases, leaving 20 bases between the germline ends. The CDR3 totals 16 residues. The CDR3 coding sequence is TGTGCCAGTACCTCCCGGCGGGGATGGAGGAATCAGCCCCAGCATTTT. Translating it yields CASTSRRGWRNQPQHF.

J is TRBJ2-4 and V is TRBV7-9; no definite D call. With 2 bases removed from V and 1 base from J, the gap between germline ends came to 9 bases. This CDR3 has 15 residues. CDR1 SEHNR and CDR2 FQNEAQ come from the germline V gene (reference sequence). CDR3 sequence reads: CASSLQSAAKNIQYF. In DNA, the CDR3 is TGTGCCAGCAGCTTACAATCGGCGGCCAAAAACATTCAGTACTTC.

V gene TRBV4-1 combines with J gene TRBJ1-3; D not resolved. Germline CDR1 reads MGHRA; CDR2 reads YSYEKL. The CDR3 spans 16 residues. With 1 base removed from V and 0 bases from J, the gap between germline ends came to 10 bases. DNA for the CDR3: TGCGCCAGCAGCCAAGTCCCCGGAGCCTCTGGAAACACCATATATTTT. Amino acids: CASSQVPGASGNTIYF.

This chain connects TRBV9 to TRBJ2-7; D is unresolved. This CDR3 has 16 residues. V was shortened by 0 bases and J by 2 bases, with 15 bases between the two germline ends. Germline values: CDR1 SGDLS, CDR2 YYNGEE. In DNA, the CDR3 is TGTGCCAGCAGCGTAGTGAGCAAACCCAAGGCCTACGAGCAGTACTTC. Protein sequence: CASSVVSKPKAYEQYF.

The DNA for the CDR3 is TGTGCCAGTCGGGACAGGGGAAAGAACACCATATATTTT. Protein sequence: CASRDRGKNTIYF. The gene calls are TRBV19 and TRBJ1-3; 10 positions match TRBD1. The ends lost 8 bases at V and 7 bases at J; junction bases unmatched: 5. CDR3 length equals 13 residues. Germline CDR1 is LNHDA and CDR2 is SQIVND (reference sequence).

This clone has more than one count but fewer than ten. J is TRBJ2-1 and V is TRBV19; 8 bases are a match to TRBD1. This CDR3 has 16 residues. V lost 1 base to trimming and J lost 5 bases; unmatched junction nucleotides: 7. Germline CDR1 reads LNHDA; CDR2 reads SQIVND (reference sequence). CDR3 coding DNA: TGTGCCAGTAGTATAGTTGGGGACAGGTCTCACAATGAGCAGTTCTTC. Residues: CASSIVGDRSHNEQFF.

The sample holds a few counts of this clone. The chain recombines TRBV5-1 with TRBJ2-3, with D perhaps matching TRBD2 (6 bases). The CDR3 is 14 residues long. CDR1 SGHRS and CDR2 YFSETQ come from the germline V gene. Trimming cost V 3 bases and J 2 bases, with 10 bases left between them. The CDR3 region has the DNA TGCGCCAGCAGCTGGGGACTTGACACAGATACGCAGTATTTT. Its protein is CASSWGLDTDTQYF.

In this sample, this clone turned up many times. This rearrangement joins TRBV11-2 to TRBJ2-7, with D tentatively TRBD1 or TRBD2 (6 bases each). CDR3 length: 16 residues. The V gene lost 0 bases and the J gene lost 7 bases, with 19 bases spanning the gap. Looked up from germline, CDR1 is SGHAT and CDR2 is FQNNGV. The CDR3 reads CASSLDVGRGDEEQYF. For the CDR3, the DNA is TGTGCCAGCAGCTTAGATGTTGGTAGGGGGGACGAGGAGCAGTACTTC.

This clone was seen ten or more times. The gene calls are TRBV2 and TRBJ1-3; a weak D match, TRBD1 (6 bases). With 6 bases removed from V and 7 bases from J, the gap between germline ends came to 13 bases. The germline V gene encodes CDR1 SNHLY and CDR2 FYNNEI. The CDR3 is 13 residues long. The CDR3 region has the DNA TGTGCCAGCAGCCGGGGGCCGACGAACACCATATATTTT. Translation: CASSRGPTNTIYF.

The gene calls are TRBV5-1 and TRBJ2-1; 7 nucleotides align to TRBD2. Germline lookup yields CDR1 SGHRS and CDR2 YFSETQ. The CDR3 is 15 residues long. Trimming took 0 bases from V and 4 from J; bases not matched to a gene: 4. The CDR3 coding sequence is TGCGCCAGCAGCTTGGAGACTAGCCAATACAATGAGCAGTTCTTC. Its translation: CASSLETSQYNEQFF.

V and J are TRBV12-1 and TRBJ2-3; the table's TRBD2 call for D was not verified on the DNA. TRBV12-1 is a documented pseudogene. The CDR3 contains 15 residues. As DNA, the CDR3 is TGTGCCAGCAGCTTTGCGGATACTAGCCTGGATACGCAGTATTTT. Translation gives CASSFADTSLDTQYF.

This clone was recorded many times. The rearrangement uses TRBV6-4 and TRBJ1-1, with unresolved D. There are 13 residues in the CDR3. V gave up 8 bases and J gave up 4 bases, with 14 bases separating them. Per the germline V gene, CDR1 is MRHNA and CDR2 is SNTAGT. The CDR3 bases are TGTGCCAGCGCAGAGTTCCACGGCACTGAAGCTTTCTTT. It specifies CASAEFHGTEAFF.

The chain is built from TRBV6-1 and TRBJ1-2; D may be TRBD1 (6 bases). V lost 2 bases and J lost 8, with 12 bases in between. The CDR3 is 13 amino acids. Per germline, CDR1 MNHNS and CDR2 SASEGT. CDR3 in DNA: TGTGCCAGCAGTGAATACAGGGCAGGCGGCTACACCTTC. Amino acids: CASSEYRAGGYTF.

As DNA, the CDR3 is TGTGCCAGCTCCCCTCCGGGGGTGGGCTACACCTTC. It translates to CASSPPGVGYTF. V is TRBV28 and J is TRBJ1-2; tentative D call: TRBD1 (5 bases). Germline V gene sequence: CDR1 MDHEN, CDR2 SYDVKM. V dropped 8 bases and J dropped 8 bases, with 15 bases sitting between them. This CDR3 is built from 12 residues.

This clone was recorded only once. The chain recombines TRBV6-5 with TRBJ1-1, with D maybe TRBD1 (5 bases). This CDR3 has 14 amino acids. Between the trimmed V and J ends, which lost 6 bases and 10 bases, there was a span of 21 bases. Germline loops: CDR1 MNHEY, CDR2 SVGAGI. The CDR3 is CASRPHGHIGAAFF. The CDR3 DNA sequence: TGTGCCAGCAGGCCGCACGGACACATTGGAGCAGCTTTCTTT.

This clone was observed a few times. The rearrangement uses TRBV5-1 and TRBJ2-5, with unresolved D. Germline V gene lookup returns CDR1 SGHRS and CDR2 YFSETQ. Between the trimmed V and J ends, which lost 2 bases and 0 bases, there was a span of 17 bases. CDR3 length: 17 residues. For the CDR3, the DNA is TGCGCCAGCAGCTTCGATTGGGTGACGGCAGACCAAGAGACCCAGTACTTC. It translates to CASSFDWVTADQETQYF.

This clone was recorded a few times. The rearrangement joins TRBV2 to TRBJ2-7; TRBD2 matches at 7 bases. The CDR3 has 13 amino acids. The V and J ends lost 7 bases and 5 bases, in that order; junction bases with no gene match: 8. Germline CDR1 is SNHLY and CDR2 is FYNNEI. CDR3 sequence reads: CASKGASGHEQYF. The CDR3 coding sequence is TGTGCCAGCAAAGGGGCTAGCGGCCACGAGCAGTACTTC. The entire variable domain, with the rest obtained from reference TRBV2 and TRBJ2-7, is as follows: EPEVTQTPSHQVTQMGQEVILRCVPISNHLYFYWYRQILGQKVEFLVSFYNNEISEKSEIFDDQFSVERPDGSNFTLKIRSTKLEDSAMYFCASKGASGHEQYFGPGTRLTVT.

This chain links TRBV25-1 with TRBJ2-1; D might be TRBD2 (5 bases). The CDR3 has 15 amino acids. The germline CDR1 and CDR2 sequences are MGHDK and SYGVNS. Trimming stripped 4 bases from V and 1 base from J, with 11 bases between. The DNA of the CDR3 is TGTGCCAGCAGTGGCGGTAGCGAATCCTACAATGAGCAGTTCTTC. Encoded protein: CASSGGSESYNEQFF.

This clone was detected only a few times. Here the CDR3 DNA reads TGCAGCGTTGGGAAGGGACTAGCGGGGAGTACGACGCAGTATTTT. As protein: CSVGKGLAGSTTQYF. The V and J genes are TRBV29-1 and TRBJ2-3, with 13 bases fitting TRBD2. The length of the CDR3 is 15 residues. The germline CDR1 and CDR2 sequences are SQVTM and ANQGSEA. V was clipped by 4 bases and J by 9 bases; unmatched bases: 10.

The rearrangement links TRBV19 to TRBJ2-3, with D perhaps TRBD2 (7 bases). Germline CDR1 and CDR2: LNHDA and SQIVND (reference sequence). This CDR3 is built from 14 residues. The V end was cut by 11 bases, the J end by 1 base, with 16 bases between. The CDR3 protein is CARERGGRTDTQYF. The CDR3 DNA is TGTGCCCGCGAAAGGGGGGGGCGCACAGATACGCAGTATTTT.

This clone was seen a handful of times. The chain joins TRBV2 to TRBJ1-4, with D tentatively TRBD1 (5 bases). From germline, CDR1 is SNHLY and CDR2 FYNNEI. Between the trimmed V and J ends, which lost 5 bases and 8 bases, there was a span of 18 bases. The CDR3 loop spans 15 amino acids. For the CDR3, the DNA is TGTGCCAGCAGTCTCGGGCAGGGAGGATACGAAAAACTGTTTTTT. It yields the protein CASSLGQGGYEKLFF.